Listed below are T cell receptor beta chains from one sample, sequenced in a study of beta chain features in type 1 diabetes. Sequenced by immunoSEQ multiplex PCR; TCRdb stores in-frame clones only, minus some. This table has fewer than 400,000 clones, 6.5% to 10% appearing once. What was sequenced was central memory CD4+ T cells from blood. Source of these receptors: a woman younger than 35 in good health. The CDR3 runs from the conserved cysteine through the conserved F or W. The order of the fields is J gene, D gene, CDR3 length, V gene, clone size, CDR3 protein, CDR3 DNA. D genes are given only for firm matches. Size values are once, few and many counts, or a class for expanded clones, and some rows have none.

J: TRBJ2-1
D: -
length: 13
V: TRBV2
size: -
CDR3: CASTPNGYNEQFF
DNA: TGTGCCAGCACTCCCAACGGCTACAATGAGCAGTTCTTC

J: TRBJ2-1
D: -
length: 17
V: TRBV5-6
size: -
CDR3: CASRQKLSGLEFSEQFF
DNA: TGTGCCAGCAGGCAAAAGTTGTCGGGACTGGAATTTAGTGAGCAGTTCTTC

J: TRBJ2-1
D: -
length: 12
V: TRBV9
size: many
CDR3: CASSATGTEQFF
DNA: TGTGCCAGCAGCGCGACCGGGACAGAGCAGTTCTTC

J: TRBJ1-4
D: -
length: 17
V: TRBV18
size: few
CDR3: CASSPLGFHGANEKLFF
DNA: TGTGCCAGCTCACCACTGGGATTCCACGGGGCTAATGAAAAACTGTTTTTT

J: TRBJ2-1
D: -
length: 13
V: TRBV5-4
size: many
CDR3: CASSPDWNNEQFF
DNA: TGTGCCAGCAGCCCGGACTGGAACAATGAGCAGTTCTTC

J: TRBJ2-5
D: -
length: 12
V: TRBV28
size: -
CDR3: CASSSGSMTQYF
DNA: TGTGCCAGCAGTTCTGGTAGTATGACCCAGTACTTC

J: TRBJ1-4
D: -
length: 15
V: TRBV6-5
size: few
CDR3: CASSKGPDNYEKLFF
DNA: TGTGCCAGCAGTAAGGGACCGGATAACTATGAAAAACTGTTTTTT

J: TRBJ2-3
D: TRBD1
length: 15
V: TRBV25-1
size: few
CDR3: CASSADRDRTDTQYF
DNA: TGTGCCAGCAGCGCTGACAGGGACCGCACAGATACGCAGTATTTT

J: TRBJ2-1
D: TRBD2
length: 16
V: TRBV7-3
size: -
CDR3: CASSLMGLVSYNEQFF
DNA: TGTGCCAGCAGCTTAATGGGACTAGTGTCCTACAATGAGCAGTTCTTC

J: TRBJ2-2
D: -
length: 13
V: TRBV2
size: few
CDR3: CASWASDTGELFF
DNA: TGTGCCAGCTGGGCTAGCGACACCGGGGAGCTGTTTTTT

J: TRBJ2-3
D: -
length: 16
V: TRBV14
size: -
CDR3: CASSQVVARSTDTQYF
DNA: TGTGCCAGCAGCCAAGTGGTAGCTCGTAGCACAGATACGCAGTATTTT

J: TRBJ1-1
D: -
length: 15
V: TRBV7-9
size: many
CDR3: CASSPGAGRNTEAFF
DNA: TGTGCCAGCAGCCCAGGGGCAGGGCGAAACACTGAAGCTTTCTTT

J: TRBJ1-3
D: -
length: 14
V: TRBV10-3
size: -
CDR3: CASTHSGTGNTIYF
DNA: TGTGCCTCCACCCACTCGGGGACTGGAAACACCATATATTTT

J: TRBJ1-4
D: -
length: 12
V: TRBV6-5
size: few
CDR3: CAISGTNEKLFF
DNA: TGTGCCATCAGTGGAACCAATGAAAAACTGTTTTTT

J: TRBJ2-7
D: -
length: 12
V: TRBV10-2
size: -
CDR3: CASSEQAYEQYF
DNA: TGCGCCAGCAGTGAGCAGGCCTACGAGCAGTACTTC

J: TRBJ1-5
D: -
length: 15
V: TRBV28
size: few
CDR3: CASSFQGAINQPQHF
DNA: TGTGCCAGCAGTTTCCAAGGGGCAATAAATCAGCCCCAGCATTTT

J: TRBJ2-1
D: -
length: 14
V: TRBV5-1
size: few
CDR3: CASSLGDRGNEQFF
DNA: TGCGCCAGCAGCTTGGGGGATCGCGGCAATGAGCAGTTCTTC

J: TRBJ2-1
D: -
length: 15
V: TRBV6-6
size: few
CDR3: CASSDGGRSYNEQFF
DNA: TGTGCCAGCAGTGACGGAGGACGTTCCTACAATGAGCAGTTCTTC

J: TRBJ2-7
D: TRBD1
length: 15
V: TRBV28
size: -
CDR3: CASSTSGTGYGEQYF
DNA: TGTGCCAGCAGTACCTCCGGGACAGGGTATGGCGAGCAGTACTTC

J: TRBJ2-2
D: TRBD2
length: 17
V: TRBV4-3
size: -
CDR3: CASSQVEVAGGTGELFF
DNA: TGCGCCAGCAGCCAAGTAGAGGTAGCGGGAGGCACCGGGGAGCTGTTTTTT

J: TRBJ1-4
D: TRBD1
length: 14
V: TRBV5-4
size: few
CDR3: CASSIQGAAEKLFF
DNA: TGTGCCAGCAGCATACAGGGGGCGGCTGAAAAACTGTTTTTT

J: TRBJ2-4
D: -
length: 16
V: TRBV4-2
size: -
CDR3: CASSQDFAGAKNIQYF
DNA: TGTGCCAGCAGCCAAGATTTTGCGGGAGCCAAAAACATTCAGTACTTC

J: TRBJ1-1
D: -
length: 13
V: TRBV7-3
size: -
CDR3: CASSISGNTEAFF
DNA: TGTGCCAGCAGCATCAGTGGGAACACTGAAGCTTTCTTT

J: TRBJ2-2
D: -
length: 12
V: TRBV7-9
size: -
CDR3: CASSLEDGELFF
DNA: TGTGCCAGCAGCTTAGAGGACGGGGAGCTGTTTTTT

J: TRBJ2-2
D: -
length: 13
V: TRBV13
size: many
CDR3: CASSDKNTGELFF
DNA: TGTGCCAGCAGTGATAAGAACACCGGGGAGCTGTTTTTT

J: TRBJ2-4
D: -
length: 14
V: TRBV19
size: -
CDR3: CASNPRGREHIQYF
DNA: TGTGCCAGTAACCCGAGGGGCAGGGAACACATTCAGTACTTC

J: TRBJ2-5
D: -
length: 12
V: TRBV7-3
size: few
CDR3: CASSFPGETQYF
DNA: TGTGCCAGCAGCTTTCCAGGGGAGACCCAGTACTTC

J: TRBJ2-7
D: -
length: 12
V: TRBV6-1
size: few
CDR3: CASSRYRDEQYF
DNA: TGTGCCAGCAGTCGGTACAGGGACGAGCAGTACTTC

J: TRBJ1-1
D: TRBD1
length: 14
V: TRBV5-1
size: few
CDR3: CASSLTGGGTEAFF
DNA: TGCGCCAGCAGCTTGACAGGGGGCGGCACTGAAGCTTTCTTT

J: TRBJ2-1
D: TRBD2
length: 15
V: TRBV7-2
size: -
CDR3: CASSLMGLAGNEQFF
DNA: TGTGCCAGCAGCTTAATGGGACTAGCGGGCAATGAGCAGTTCTTC

J: TRBJ1-1
D: -
length: 14
V: TRBV5-1
size: many
CDR3: CASSSGHGNTEAFF
DNA: TGCGCCAGCAGCTCCGGACACGGGAACACTGAAGCTTTCTTT

J: TRBJ2-2
D: TRBD1
length: 15
V: TRBV9
size: -
CDR3: CASSTQGAATGELFF
DNA: TGTGCCAGCAGCACTCAGGGGGCGGCCACCGGGGAGCTGTTTTTT

J: TRBJ2-5
D: -
length: 14
V: TRBV7-2
size: few
CDR3: CASSLVVRLETQYF
DNA: TGTGCCAGCAGCTTAGTCGTCAGGCTCGAGACCCAGTACTTC

J: TRBJ2-1
D: TRBD2
length: 17
V: TRBV5-1
size: many
CDR3: CASSLGQAGASYNEQFF
DNA: TGCGCCAGCAGCTTGGGGCAAGCGGGAGCCTCCTACAATGAGCAGTTCTTC

J: TRBJ2-1
D: -
length: 12
V: TRBV28
size: few
CDR3: CASSRIKDEQFF
DNA: TGTGCCAGCAGCCGAATCAAAGATGAGCAGTTCTTC

J: TRBJ2-1
D: TRBD2
length: 14
V: TRBV5-1
size: -
CDR3: CASSFTGTSELQFF
DNA: TGCGCCAGCAGCTTCACCGGGACTAGCGAACTCCAGTTCTTC

J: TRBJ2-2
D: -
length: 14
V: TRBV5-1
size: -
CDR3: CASSLGHPTGELFF
DNA: TGCGCCAGCAGCTTGGGACACCCCACCGGGGAGCTGTTTTTT

J: TRBJ2-2
D: TRBD2
length: 16
V: TRBV7-2
size: -
CDR3: CASSSVAGLYTGELFF
DNA: TGTGCCAGCAGCTCAGTAGCGGGACTGTACACCGGGGAGCTGTTTTTT

J: TRBJ1-4
D: -
length: 15
V: TRBV18
size: few
CDR3: CASSPLPVLNEKLFF
DNA: TGTGCCAGCTCACCACTCCCAGTACTGAATGAAAAACTGTTTTTT

J: TRBJ2-2
D: -
length: 14
V: TRBV19
size: -
CDR3: CASSQAGRTGELFF
DNA: TGTGCCAGTAGTCAGGCGGGTCGGACCGGGGAGCTGTTTTTT

J: TRBJ2-1
D: -
length: 21
V: TRBV21-1
size: -
CDR3: CASSKSRTSGRQTLNYNEQFF
DNA: TGTGCCAGCAGCAAGAGTCGTACTAGCGGGAGGCAGACTCTGAACTACAATGAGCAGTTCTTC

J: TRBJ2-4
D: TRBD2
length: 17
V: TRBV10-3
size: few
CDR3: CAISSGLAGGDKNIQYF
DNA: TGTGCCATCAGCTCTGGCCTAGCGGGAGGCGACAAAAACATTCAGTACTTC

J: TRBJ1-5
D: TRBD1
length: 15
V: TRBV7-2
size: -
CDR3: CASSHDRGHNQPQHF
DNA: TGTGCCAGCAGCCACGACAGGGGTCACAATCAGCCCCAGCATTTT

J: TRBJ1-2
D: -
length: 15
V: TRBV6-6
size: many
CDR3: CASRPGEGANYGYTF
DNA: TGTGCCAGCAGGCCAGGGGAGGGGGCTAACTATGGCTACACCTTC

J: TRBJ2-7
D: TRBD2
length: 15
V: TRBV10-3
size: many
CDR3: CAISEGSSGSLEQYF
DNA: TGTGCCATCAGTGAGGGCTCTAGCGGGAGTCTGGAGCAGTACTTC

J: TRBJ2-1
D: -
length: 15
V: TRBV1
size: -
CDR3: CTSSQGKLAHNEQFF
DNA: TGCACCAGCAGCCAGGGTAAACTAGCCCACAATGAGCAGTTCTTC

J: TRBJ1-2
D: TRBD1
length: 12
V: TRBV7-9
size: many
CDR3: CASSRDSYGYTF
DNA: TGTGCCAGCAGCAGGGACAGCTATGGCTACACCTTC

J: TRBJ2-7
D: -
length: 11
V: TRBV20-1
size: few
CDR3: CSANRLYEQYF
DNA: TGCAGTGCTAATCGCCTTTACGAGCAGTACTTC

J: TRBJ2-2
D: -
length: 12
V: TRBV7-9
size: few
CDR3: CASSLEDGELFF
DNA: TGTGCCAGCAGCTTAGAAGACGGGGAGCTGTTTTTT

J: TRBJ2-4
D: TRBD1
length: 15
V: TRBV9
size: -
CDR3: CASSVGGQGANIQYF
DNA: TGTGCCAGCAGCGTAGGAGGTCAGGGGGCGAACATTCAGTACTTC

J: TRBJ2-3
D: -
length: 13
V: TRBV25-1
size: -
CDR3: CASSDPLTDTQYF
DNA: TGTGCCAGCAGTGATCCCCTGACAGATACGCAGTATTTT

J: TRBJ2-7
D: -
length: 13
V: TRBV6-5
size: -
CDR3: CASSYDQLYEQYF
DNA: TGTGCCAGCAGTTATGACCAGCTTTACGAGCAGTACTTC

J: TRBJ2-1
D: -
length: 12
V: TRBV15
size: few
CDR3: CATSTTGDEQFF
DNA: TGTGCCACCAGCACAACTGGTGACGAGCAGTTCTTC

J: TRBJ2-3
D: TRBD2
length: 15
V: TRBV7-2
size: -
CDR3: CASSLAASGTDTQYF
DNA: TGTGCCAGCAGCTTAGCGGCTAGCGGGACAGATACGCAGTATTTT

J: TRBJ1-4
D: -
length: 16
V: TRBV9
size: -
CDR3: CASSVVLGRTNEKLFF
DNA: TGTGCCAGCAGCGTAGTGTTGGGGCGGACTAATGAAAAACTGTTTTTT

J: TRBJ1-5
D: -
length: 16
V: TRBV28
size: -
CDR3: CASSSPWRGGNQPQHF
DNA: TGTGCCAGCAGTTCCCCCTGGAGAGGGGGGAATCAGCCCCAGCATTTT

J: TRBJ2-7
D: -
length: 16
V: TRBV10-3
size: few
CDR3: CAISEPRGGSSYEQYF
DNA: TGTGCCATCAGTGAGCCCAGGGGGGGGAGCTCCTACGAGCAGTACTTC

J: TRBJ1-2
D: TRBD1
length: 15
V: TRBV4-3
size: few
CDR3: CASSQDSGTGVGYTF
DNA: TGCGCCAGCAGCCAAGATTCTGGGACAGGGGTTGGCTACACCTTC

J: TRBJ2-1
D: -
length: 14
V: TRBV5-6
size: few
CDR3: CASSLDWGYNEQFF
DNA: TGTGCCAGCAGCTTGGATTGGGGATACAATGAGCAGTTCTTC